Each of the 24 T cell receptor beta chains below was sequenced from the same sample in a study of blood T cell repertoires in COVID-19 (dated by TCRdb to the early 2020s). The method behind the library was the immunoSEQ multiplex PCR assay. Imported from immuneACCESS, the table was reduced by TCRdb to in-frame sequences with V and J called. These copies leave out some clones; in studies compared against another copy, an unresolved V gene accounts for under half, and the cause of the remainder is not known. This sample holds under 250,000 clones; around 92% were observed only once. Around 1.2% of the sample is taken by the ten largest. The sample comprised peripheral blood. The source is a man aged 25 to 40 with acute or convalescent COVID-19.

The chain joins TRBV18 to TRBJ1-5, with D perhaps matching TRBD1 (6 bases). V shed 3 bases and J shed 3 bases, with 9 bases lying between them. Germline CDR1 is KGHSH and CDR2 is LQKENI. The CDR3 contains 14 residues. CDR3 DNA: TGTGCCAGCTCACCGGACAGAATCAATCAGCCCCAGCATTTT. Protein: CASSPDRINQPQHF.

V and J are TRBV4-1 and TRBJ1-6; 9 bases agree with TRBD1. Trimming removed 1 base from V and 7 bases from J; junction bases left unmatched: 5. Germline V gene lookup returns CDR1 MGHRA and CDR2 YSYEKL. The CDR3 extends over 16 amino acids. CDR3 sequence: CASSQAGTGLNSPLHF. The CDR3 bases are TGCGCCAGCAGCCAAGCCGGGACAGGGCTAAATTCACCCCTCCACTTT.

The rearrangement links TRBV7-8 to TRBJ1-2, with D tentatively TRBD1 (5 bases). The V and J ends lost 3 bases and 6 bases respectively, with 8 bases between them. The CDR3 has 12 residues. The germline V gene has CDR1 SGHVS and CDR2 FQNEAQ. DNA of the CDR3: TGTGCCAGCAGCTTGTCCAGGGATGGCTACACCTTC. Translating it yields CASSLSRDGYTF. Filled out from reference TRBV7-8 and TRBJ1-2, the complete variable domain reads GAGVSQSPRYKVAKRGQDVALRCDPISGHVSLFWYQQALGQGPEFLTYFQNEAQLDKSGLPSDRFFAERPEGSVSTLKIQRTQQEDSAVYLCASSLSRDGYTFGSGTRLTVV.

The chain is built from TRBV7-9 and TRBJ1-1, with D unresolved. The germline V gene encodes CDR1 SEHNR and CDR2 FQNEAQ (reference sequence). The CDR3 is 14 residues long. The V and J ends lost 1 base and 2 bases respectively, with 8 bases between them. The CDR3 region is CASSLGGPNTEAFF. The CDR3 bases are TGTGCCAGCAGCTTAGGTGGCCCAAACACTGAAGCTTTCTTT.

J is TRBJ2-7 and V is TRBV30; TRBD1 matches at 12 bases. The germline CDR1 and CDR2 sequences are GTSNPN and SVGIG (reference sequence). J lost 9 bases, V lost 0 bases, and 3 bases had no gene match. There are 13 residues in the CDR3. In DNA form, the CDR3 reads TGTGCCTGGAGTGTAGGGACAGGGGGCGGGCAGTACTTC. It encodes CAWSVGTGGGQYF.

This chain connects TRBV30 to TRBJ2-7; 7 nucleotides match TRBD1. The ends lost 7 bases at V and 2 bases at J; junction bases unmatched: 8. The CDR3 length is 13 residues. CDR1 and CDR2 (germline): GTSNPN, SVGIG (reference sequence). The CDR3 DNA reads TGTGCCTCGAACCAGGGGGATGCCTACGAGCAGTACTTC. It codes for CASNQGDAYEQYF.

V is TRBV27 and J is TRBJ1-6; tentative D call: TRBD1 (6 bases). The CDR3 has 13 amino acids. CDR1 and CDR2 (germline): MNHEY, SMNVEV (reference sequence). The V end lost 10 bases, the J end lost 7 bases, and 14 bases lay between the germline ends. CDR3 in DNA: TGTGCCACCTCAGACAGGAGGAATTCACCCCTCCACTTT. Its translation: CATSDRRNSPLHF.

CDR3 amino acids: CASSSRGGTPMRETQYF. CDR3 coding DNA: TGCGCCAGCAGCTCCCGGGGGGGAACTCCAATGAGAGAGACCCAGTACTTC. The chain combines TRBV5-1 with TRBJ2-5; 8 nucleotides match TRBD2. J was trimmed by 4 bases and V by 3 bases; bases with no gene match: 14. CDR3 length: 17 residues. The V gene's germline CDR1 is SGHRS and CDR2 YFSETQ.

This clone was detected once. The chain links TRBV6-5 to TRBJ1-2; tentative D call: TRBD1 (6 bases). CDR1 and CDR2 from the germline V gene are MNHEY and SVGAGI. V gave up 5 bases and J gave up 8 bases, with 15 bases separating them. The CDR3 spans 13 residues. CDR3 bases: TGTGCCAGCAGTAGAACAGGGATGGGCGGCTACACCTTC. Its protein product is CASSRTGMGGYTF.

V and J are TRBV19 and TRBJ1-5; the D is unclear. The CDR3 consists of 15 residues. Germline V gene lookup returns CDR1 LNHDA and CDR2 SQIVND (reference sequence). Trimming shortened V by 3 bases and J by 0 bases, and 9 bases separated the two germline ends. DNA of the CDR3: TGTGCCAGTAGTATCATTGGCTCTAGCAATCAGCCCCAGCATTTT. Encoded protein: CASSIIGSSNQPQHF.

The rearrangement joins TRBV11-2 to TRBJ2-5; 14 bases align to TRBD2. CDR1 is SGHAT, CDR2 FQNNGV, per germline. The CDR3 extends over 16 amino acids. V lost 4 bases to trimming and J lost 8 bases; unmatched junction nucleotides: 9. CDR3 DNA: TGTGCCAGCAGCTCATCCGGGACTAGCGGGGGAGCTACCCAGTACTTC. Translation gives CASSSSGTSGGATQYF.

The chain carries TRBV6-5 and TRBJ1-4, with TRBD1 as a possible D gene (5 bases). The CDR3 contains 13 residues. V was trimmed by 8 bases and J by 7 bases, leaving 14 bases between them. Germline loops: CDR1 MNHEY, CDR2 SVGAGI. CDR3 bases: TGTGCCAGCTCGGGGGTCCGCAGTGAAAAACTGTTTTTT. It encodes CASSGVRSEKLFF.

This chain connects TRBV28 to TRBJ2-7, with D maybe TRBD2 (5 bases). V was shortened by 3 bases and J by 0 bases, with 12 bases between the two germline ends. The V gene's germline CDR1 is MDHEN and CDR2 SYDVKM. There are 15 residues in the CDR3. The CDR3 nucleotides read TGTGCCAGCAGTTTTATTCATACTAGCTCCTACGAGCAGTACTTC. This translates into CASSFIHTSSYEQYF.

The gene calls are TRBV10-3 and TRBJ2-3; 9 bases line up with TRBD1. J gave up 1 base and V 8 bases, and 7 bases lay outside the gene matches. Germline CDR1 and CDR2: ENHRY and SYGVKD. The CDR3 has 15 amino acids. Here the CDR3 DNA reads TGTGCCATCCGAGGAGACAGGGGGGGCACAGATACGCAGTATTTT. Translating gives CAIRGDRGGTDTQYF.

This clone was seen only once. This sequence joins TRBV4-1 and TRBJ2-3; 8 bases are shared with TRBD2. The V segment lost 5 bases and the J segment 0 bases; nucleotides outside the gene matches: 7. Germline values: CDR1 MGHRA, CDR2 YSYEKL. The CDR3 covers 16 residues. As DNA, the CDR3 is TGCGCCAGCAGCTTCATTAGCGGGGCTAGCACAGATACGCAGTATTTT. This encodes CASSFISGASTDTQYF.

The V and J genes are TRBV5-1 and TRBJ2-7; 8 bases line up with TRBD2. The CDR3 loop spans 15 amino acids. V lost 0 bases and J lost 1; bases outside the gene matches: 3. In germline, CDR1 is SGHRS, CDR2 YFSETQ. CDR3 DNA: TGCGCCAGCAGCTTGGGGGGACTAGAATCCTACGAGCAGTACTTC. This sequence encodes CASSLGGLESYEQYF.

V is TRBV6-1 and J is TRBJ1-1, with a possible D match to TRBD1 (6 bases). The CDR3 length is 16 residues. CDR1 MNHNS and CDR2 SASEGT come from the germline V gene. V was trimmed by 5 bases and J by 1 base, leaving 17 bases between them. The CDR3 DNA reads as TGTGCCAGCAGTAAAGTAGGGGGGGCACGGAACACTGAAGCTTTCTTT. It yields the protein CASSKVGGARNTEAFF.

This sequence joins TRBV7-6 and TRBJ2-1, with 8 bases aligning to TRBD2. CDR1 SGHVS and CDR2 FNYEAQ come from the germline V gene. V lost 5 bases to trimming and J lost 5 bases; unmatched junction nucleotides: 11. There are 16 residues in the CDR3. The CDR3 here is CASSSGVAGGDNEQFF. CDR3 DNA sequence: TGTGCCAGCAGCAGCGGGGTGGCGGGGGGCGACAATGAGCAGTTCTTC.

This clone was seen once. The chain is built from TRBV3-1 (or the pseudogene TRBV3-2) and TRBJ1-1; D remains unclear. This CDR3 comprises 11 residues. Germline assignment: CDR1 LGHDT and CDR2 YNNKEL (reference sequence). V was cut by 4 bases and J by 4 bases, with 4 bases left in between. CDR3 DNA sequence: TGTGCCAGCAGCCTTAGCACTGAAGCTTTCTTT. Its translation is CASSLSTEAFF.

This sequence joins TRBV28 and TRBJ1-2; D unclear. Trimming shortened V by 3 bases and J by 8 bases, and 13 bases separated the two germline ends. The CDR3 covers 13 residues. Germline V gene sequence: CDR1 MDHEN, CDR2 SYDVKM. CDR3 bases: TGTGCCAGCAGTTTGGTCAGGCCAAAAGGCTACACCTTC. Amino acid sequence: CASSLVRPKGYTF.

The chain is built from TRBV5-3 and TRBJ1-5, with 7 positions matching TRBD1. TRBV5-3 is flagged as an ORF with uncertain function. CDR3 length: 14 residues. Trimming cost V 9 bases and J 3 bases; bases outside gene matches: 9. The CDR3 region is CAKTTGTDNQPQHF. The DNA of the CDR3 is TGTGCCAAAACTACCGGGACAGACAATCAGCCCCAGCATTTT.

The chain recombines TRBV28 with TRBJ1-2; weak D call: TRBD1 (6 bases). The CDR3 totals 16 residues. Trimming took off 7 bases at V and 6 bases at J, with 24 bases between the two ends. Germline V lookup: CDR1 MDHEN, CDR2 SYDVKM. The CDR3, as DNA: TGTGCCAGCACCAATCCGAAGATGACAGGCTATCATGGCTACACCTTC. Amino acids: CASTNPKMTGYHGYTF.

CDR3 protein: CASSAAGGSYNEQFF. DNA for the CDR3: TGTGCCAGCAGCGCAGCGGGAGGATCCTACAATGAGCAGTTCTTC. This chain links TRBV9 with TRBJ2-1, with 9 bases identical to TRBD2. The CDR3 loop spans 15 amino acids. Looked up from germline, CDR1 is SGDLS and CDR2 is YYNGEE. V shed 3 bases and J 1 base; nucleotides not matched to a gene: 2.

In DNA, the CDR3 is TGTGCCAGCAGCTCAAGGGTTGGCGGGGGGCGGCAGTTCTTC. It encodes CASSSRVGGGRQFF. V usage is TRBV7-3 and J usage is TRBJ2-1; the match to TRBD2 covers 8 bases. Trimming removed 4 bases from V and 12 bases from J; junction bases left unmatched: 11. Germline V gives CDR1 SGHTA, CDR2 FQGTGA. This CDR3 spans 14 amino acids.